The source of this T cell receptor beta chain is a study of T cell responses to AZD1222 COVID-19 vaccine. Germline values: CDR1 LGHNA, CDR2 YNFKEQ. This CDR3 has 17 amino acids. The V and J ends lost 0 bases and 7 bases, in that order; junction bases with no gene match: 6. The protocol was immunoSEQ multiplex PCR, while the TCRdb copy is restricted to in-frame clones and leaves out a portion. The table has 130,000 to 150,000 clones, 92% seen once. This specimen was peripheral blood, taken on day 0 of AZD1222 vaccination. The receptor comes from an adult in good health. This chain joins TRBV4-2 and TRBJ2-1; 13 nucleotides match TRBD2. The CDR3 bases are TGTGCCAGCAGCCAAGATCGAACACTAGCGGGAGGGAATGAGCAGTTCTTC. Protein product: CASSQDRTLAGGNEQFF.